Shown below are 2 T cell receptor beta chains from a single sample sequenced in a study of PD-1 blockade in classical Hodgkin lymphoma. The table came from immunoSEQ multiplex PCR; TCRdb's copy has only in-frame clones and leaves some out. The sample holds about 36,000 clones, approximately 69% seen once. Following autologous stem cell transplantation, relapse occurred in every patient, and exposure to brentuximab vedotin varied. The sample consisted of peripheral blood mononuclear cells (PBMCs), taken before the second cycle of nivolumab. The source of these receptors is a human donor with classical Hodgkin lymphoma.

This chain connects TRBV29-1 to TRBJ2-6; D gene uncertain. Per the germline V gene, CDR1 is SQVTM and CDR2 is ANQGSEA. The CDR3 spans 14 residues. Trimming removed 1 base from V and 3 bases from J, with 7 bases in between. The CDR3 DNA is TGCAGCGTTGAAGTCCCAGTTGGGGCCAACGTCCTGACTTTC. It specifies CSVEVPVGANVLTF.

This clone is judged medium-sized. This chain joins TRBV6-5 and TRBJ1-1; no clear D gene. Germline V gene sequence: CDR1 MNHEY, CDR2 SVGAGI. The CDR3 consists of 14 residues. With 0 bases removed from V and 6 bases from J, the gap between germline ends came to 11 bases. The CDR3, as DNA: TGTGCCAGCAGTTACTCGAGATGGTCTCCTGAAGCTTTCTTT. Translation: CASSYSRWSPEAFF.